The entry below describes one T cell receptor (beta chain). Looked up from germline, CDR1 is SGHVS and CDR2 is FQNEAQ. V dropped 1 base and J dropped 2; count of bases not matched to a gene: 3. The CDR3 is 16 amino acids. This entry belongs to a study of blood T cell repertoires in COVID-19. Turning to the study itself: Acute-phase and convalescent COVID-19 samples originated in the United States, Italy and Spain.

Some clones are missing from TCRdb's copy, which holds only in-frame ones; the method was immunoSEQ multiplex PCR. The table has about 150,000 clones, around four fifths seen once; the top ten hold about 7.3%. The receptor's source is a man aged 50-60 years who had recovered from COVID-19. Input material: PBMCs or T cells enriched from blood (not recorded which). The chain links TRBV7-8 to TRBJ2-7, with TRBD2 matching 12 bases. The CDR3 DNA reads TGTGCCAGCAGCTTAGTGGCTAGCGGGGGGGCCTACGAGCAGTACTTC. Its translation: CASSLVASGGAYEQYF.